This T cell receptor beta chain was sequenced in a study of blood T cell repertoires in COVID-19. On the study more broadly: Acute and convalescent COVID-19 specimens originated in the United States, Italy and Spain. In each case, the material was cDNA or gDNA derived from T cells, B-cell-depleted T cells, or PBMCs.

CDR1 is SGHRS, CDR2 YFSETQ, per germline. The CDR3 totals 16 residues. J lost 4 bases, V lost 5 bases, and 10 bases had no gene match. Original processing methods: For nucleated cells, counts were estimated from reference gene primer amplification. Repertoires were generated with immunoSEQ multiplex PCR, while TCRdb's copy carries only in-frame clones and drops some. V, J and clone size reflect that table, while D and trimming were determined from the DNA. There are over 95,000 clones in the sample; 84% occur only once, and around 8.5% lies in the top ten. Sequencing was performed on peripheral blood. The chain uses TRBV5-1 and TRBJ2-3; 10 positions match TRBD1. The sequence came from a woman aged 40 to 50 with acute or convalescent COVID-19. The chain's CDR3 is CASRSTGGIGADTQYF. For the CDR3, the DNA is TGCGCCAGCAGGTCGACAGGGGGCATCGGCGCAGATACGCAGTATTTT.